This is a list of T cell receptor beta chains from one sample in a study of shared clonotypes between healthy human individuals. Here immunoSEQ multiplex PCR was the method, and the copy in TCRdb shows in-frame clones only, minus some. The sample yields approximately 2,000,000 clones, roughly 95% seen once. Sequenced sample: naive CD8+ T cells from PBMCs. Receptors were obtained from a man between 18 and 29 years old in good health. Some clones in this sample may be carry-over from other donors' samples. CDR3s include the opening cysteine and the closing phenylalanine or tryptophan. D genes are given only for firm matches. Clone size appears in some rows only: once, few, many, or a class for an expanded clone.

D gene: .
J gene: TRBJ1-5
V gene: TRBV6-1
clone size: few
CDR3 length: 15
CDR3 protein: CASSELGPGDQPQHF
CDR3 DNA: TGTGCCAGCAGTGAACTCGGGCCGGGAGATCAGCCCCAGCATTTT

D gene: .
J gene: TRBJ2-7
V gene: TRBV2
clone size: .
CDR3 length: 10
CDR3 protein: CASSDHEQYF
CDR3 DNA: TGTGCCAGCAGTGACCACGAGCAGTACTTC

D gene: .
J gene: TRBJ1-1
V gene: TRBV9
clone size: .
CDR3 length: 15
CDR3 protein: CASSPQAGRNTEAFF
CDR3 DNA: TGTGCCAGCAGCCCCCAGGCAGGCCGGAACACTGAAGCTTTCTTT

D gene: .
J gene: TRBJ2-7
V gene: TRBV5-8
clone size: .
CDR3 length: 15
CDR3 protein: CASSSLGSVSYEQYF
CDR3 DNA: TGTGCCAGCAGCTCACTGGGAAGTGTTTCCTACGAGCAGTACTTC

D gene: .
J gene: TRBJ2-1
V gene: TRBV5-1
clone size: .
CDR3 length: 17
CDR3 protein: CASSLASVLSSYNEQFF
CDR3 DNA: TGCGCCAGCAGCTTGGCCTCGGTGCTAAGCTCCTACAATGAGCAGTTCTTC

D gene: .
J gene: TRBJ2-7
V gene: TRBV28
clone size: .
CDR3 length: 14
CDR3 protein: CASSRGLPSYEQYF
CDR3 DNA: TGTGCCAGCTCCCGTGGACTCCCCTCCTACGAGCAGTACTTC

D gene: TRBD1
J gene: TRBJ1-5
V gene: TRBV27
clone size: .
CDR3 length: 15
CDR3 protein: CASRPPGQGNQPQHF
CDR3 DNA: TGTGCCAGCAGGCCGCCGGGACAGGGAAATCAGCCCCAGCATTTT

D gene: .
J gene: TRBJ2-7
V gene: TRBV10-3
clone size: .
CDR3 length: 11
CDR3 protein: CAIRRDREQYF
CDR3 DNA: TGTGCCATCCGTAGAGATAGGGAGCAGTACTTC

D gene: .
J gene: TRBJ2-7
V gene: TRBV5-8
clone size: .
CDR3 length: 10
CDR3 protein: CASSSLEQYF
CDR3 DNA: TGTGCCAGCAGTTCCCTCGAGCAGTACTTC

D gene: .
J gene: TRBJ1-1
V gene: TRBV4-2
clone size: .
CDR3 length: 12
CDR3 protein: CASSLFKTEAFF
CDR3 DNA: TGTGCCAGCAGCCTATTCAAGACTGAAGCTTTCTTT

D gene: TRBD2
J gene: TRBJ2-3
V gene: TRBV9
clone size: .
CDR3 length: 15
CDR3 protein: CASSVGSGGTDTQYF
CDR3 DNA: TGTGCCAGCAGCGTAGGAAGCGGGGGCACAGATACGCAGTATTTT

D gene: .
J gene: TRBJ2-3
V gene: TRBV2
clone size: .
CDR3 length: 14
CDR3 protein: CASSEARDTDTQYF
CDR3 DNA: TGTGCCAGCAGTGAAGCTCGGGACACAGATACGCAGTATTTT

D gene: .
J gene: TRBJ1-4
V gene: TRBV7-9
clone size: .
CDR3 length: 15
CDR3 protein: CASSLASTTNEKLFF
CDR3 DNA: TGTGCCAGCAGCTTAGCGTCCACAACTAATGAAAAACTGTTTTTT

D gene: TRBD1
J gene: TRBJ1-2
V gene: TRBV27
clone size: .
CDR3 length: 14
CDR3 protein: CASSISGTGSGYTF
CDR3 DNA: TGTGCCAGCAGTATATCCGGGACAGGGAGTGGCTACACCTTC

D gene: TRBD1
J gene: TRBJ2-7
V gene: TRBV27
clone size: .
CDR3 length: 14
CDR3 protein: CASSLRTGNYEQYF
CDR3 DNA: TGTGCCAGCAGTTTGAGGACAGGGAACTACGAGCAGTACTTC

D gene: TRBD1
J gene: TRBJ1-1
V gene: TRBV27
clone size: .
CDR3 length: 13
CDR3 protein: CASSPRTGYEAFF
CDR3 DNA: TGTGCCAGCAGCCCCCGGACAGGGTATGAAGCTTTCTTT

D gene: .
J gene: TRBJ2-7
V gene: TRBV6-5
clone size: .
CDR3 length: 13
CDR3 protein: CASSYSASYEQYF
CDR3 DNA: TGTGCCAGCAGTTACTCTGCCTCCTACGAGCAGTACTTC

D gene: TRBD2
J gene: TRBJ2-3
V gene: TRBV27
clone size: .
CDR3 length: 15
CDR3 protein: CASSFNSGRSDTQYF
CDR3 DNA: TGTGCCAGCAGTTTTAATAGCGGGAGGTCAGATACGCAGTATTTT

D gene: .
J gene: TRBJ1-5
V gene: TRBV13
clone size: .
CDR3 length: 15
CDR3 protein: CASSLGKISNQPQHF
CDR3 DNA: TGTGCCAGCAGCTTAGGAAAGATTAGCAATCAGCCCCAGCATTTT

D gene: .
J gene: TRBJ2-3
V gene: TRBV11-2
clone size: once
CDR3 length: 13
CDR3 protein: CASSLGSPDTQYF
CDR3 DNA: TGTGCCAGCAGCTTAGGTTCCCCAGATACGCAGTATTTT

D gene: .
J gene: TRBJ1-3
V gene: TRBV18
clone size: .
CDR3 length: 11
CDR3 protein: CASPAGNTIYF
CDR3 DNA: TGTGCCAGCCCAGCCGGAAACACCATATATTTT

D gene: .
J gene: TRBJ2-7
V gene: TRBV6-5
clone size: .
CDR3 length: 16
CDR3 protein: CASSYNWAGSNYEQYF
CDR3 DNA: TGTGCCAGCAGTTACAATTGGGCGGGTAGTAACTACGAGCAGTACTTC

D gene: .
J gene: TRBJ2-7
V gene: TRBV11-2
clone size: .
CDR3 length: 15
CDR3 protein: CASSSRTPGSYEQYF
CDR3 DNA: TGTGCCAGCAGCTCTAGGACGCCCGGATCCTACGAGCAGTACTTC

D gene: .
J gene: TRBJ1-4
V gene: TRBV4-3
clone size: .
CDR3 length: 18
CDR3 protein: CASSQGEAVGDWWEKLFF
CDR3 DNA: TGCGCCAGCAGCCAAGGTGAAGCCGTAGGGGACTGGTGGGAAAAACTGTTTTTT

D gene: .
J gene: TRBJ2-2
V gene: TRBV7-9
clone size: .
CDR3 length: 14
CDR3 protein: CASSPGHNTGELFF
CDR3 DNA: TGTGCCAGCAGCCCAGGACATAACACCGGGGAGCTGTTTTTT

D gene: .
J gene: TRBJ2-7
V gene: TRBV28
clone size: .
CDR3 length: 13
CDR3 protein: CATTDTYFYEQYF
CDR3 DNA: TGTGCCACCACGGACACTTACTTTTACGAGCAGTACTTC

D gene: .
J gene: TRBJ2-1
V gene: TRBV11-2
clone size: once
CDR3 length: 16
CDR3 protein: CASTHGASLTYNEQFF
CDR3 DNA: TGTGCCAGCACCCATGGGGCAAGCCTAACCTACAATGAGCAGTTCTTC

D gene: TRBD2
J gene: TRBJ2-7
V gene: TRBV27
clone size: .
CDR3 length: 14
CDR3 protein: CASSQAGVGYEQYF
CDR3 DNA: TGTGCCAGCAGCCAGGCGGGGGTAGGGTACGAGCAGTACTTC

D gene: .
J gene: TRBJ1-3
V gene: TRBV11-2
clone size: .
CDR3 length: 15
CDR3 protein: CASSLGPISGNTIYF
CDR3 DNA: TGTGCCAGCAGCTTAGGGCCGATCTCTGGAAACACCATATATTTT

D gene: .
J gene: TRBJ1-3
V gene: TRBV7-9
clone size: .
CDR3 length: 15
CDR3 protein: CASSPRLGFGNTIYF
CDR3 DNA: TGTGCCAGCAGCCCCCGGCTGGGGTTTGGAAACACCATATATTTT

D gene: .
J gene: TRBJ2-5
V gene: TRBV13
clone size: .
CDR3 length: 12
CDR3 protein: CASSSMAETQYF
CDR3 DNA: TGTGCCAGCAGCTCAATGGCAGAGACCCAGTACTTC

D gene: .
J gene: TRBJ2-2
V gene: TRBV5-1
clone size: .
CDR3 length: 13
CDR3 protein: CASRGPNTGELFF
CDR3 DNA: TGCGCCAGCCGGGGTCCTAACACCGGGGAGCTGTTTTTT

D gene: TRBD1
J gene: TRBJ1-4
V gene: TRBV9
clone size: .
CDR3 length: 15
CDR3 protein: CASSLRQGNNEKLFF
CDR3 DNA: TGTGCCAGCAGCCTCCGACAGGGAAATAATGAAAAACTGTTTTTT

D gene: TRBD1
J gene: TRBJ2-7
V gene: TRBV7-9
clone size: .
CDR3 length: 14
CDR3 protein: CASSLTGQAYEQYF
CDR3 DNA: TGTGCCAGCAGCTTAACAGGACAGGCCTACGAGCAGTACTTC

D gene: .
J gene: TRBJ1-2
V gene: TRBV9
clone size: .
CDR3 length: 15
CDR3 protein: CASSVDPGVNYGYTF
CDR3 DNA: TGTGCCAGCAGCGTGGACCCAGGGGTTAACTATGGCTACACCTTC

D gene: .
J gene: TRBJ2-2
V gene: TRBV6-5
clone size: .
CDR3 length: 13
CDR3 protein: CASSYSSRGELFF
CDR3 DNA: TGTGCCAGCAGTTACTCGAGTCGTGGGGAGCTGTTTTTT